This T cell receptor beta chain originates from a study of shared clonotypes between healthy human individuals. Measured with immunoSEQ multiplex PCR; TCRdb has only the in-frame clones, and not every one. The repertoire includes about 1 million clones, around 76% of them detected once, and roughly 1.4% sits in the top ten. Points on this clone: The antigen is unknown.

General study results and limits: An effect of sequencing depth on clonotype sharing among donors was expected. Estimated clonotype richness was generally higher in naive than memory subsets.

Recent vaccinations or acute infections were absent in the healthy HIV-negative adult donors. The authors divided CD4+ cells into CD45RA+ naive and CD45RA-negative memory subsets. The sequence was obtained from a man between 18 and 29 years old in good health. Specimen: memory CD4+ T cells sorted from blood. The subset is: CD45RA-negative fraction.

CDR3: CSVEESGGTEAFF. CDR3 DNA sequence: TGCAGCGTTGAAGAAAGCGGGGGCACTGAAGCTTTCTTT. V is TRBV29-1 and J is TRBJ1-1, with a weak D call TRBD1 (5 bases). V was shortened by 0 bases and J by 4 bases, with 9 bases between the two germline ends. Germline V CDR1 and CDR2: SQVTM, ANQGSEA. The CDR3 runs 13 residues.